This T cell receptor beta chain was captured in a study of blood T cells in healthy people across ages. Study outcomes and limitations: It was not known whether donors were CMV positive (a possible confounder of expanded clonotype changes).

Through a sample-barcoded 5' primer and a J-beta primer mix, a second PCR was run for roughly 7 to 11 cycles. Every individual sample yielded 3 million or more paired-end reads (each containing CDR3). MiXCR, run by TCRdb on the 5' RACE reads, gives a single entry per CDR3 protein. The sample holds approximately 800,000 distinct CDR3 sequences; roughly 53% are singletons and the top ten take approximately 40%. A remark on this clonotype: The antigen is undetermined.

This CDR3 has 17 amino acids. J was trimmed by 6 bases and V by 3 bases; bases with no gene match: 11. Germline V gene data show CDR1 as SGHAT and CDR2 as FQNNGV. Sequencing was done on a sample of blood. J is TRBJ2-4 and V is TRBV11-2; 10 bases match TRBD1. The TCR sequence derives from a man older than 75 in good health. CDR3 DNA: TGTGCCAGCAGCTTTTCTTCGGCGGGACAGGGGATAAACATTCAGTACTTC. It yields the protein CASSFSSAGQGINIQYF.